Listed below are T cell receptor beta chains from one sample, sequenced in a study of blood T cell repertoires in COVID-19. Sequenced by immunoSEQ multiplex PCR; TCRdb stores in-frame clones only, minus some. The data hold about 57,000 clones, with approximately 90% observed a single time. Sequences were obtained from peripheral blood. These receptor sequences come from an elderly woman with COVID-19, enrolled during active disease. The CDR3 runs from the conserved cysteine through the conserved F or W. The D gene is left open where the match is weak. Only part of the rows carry a size: once, few, many, or a class if the clone is expanded.

j_call | v_call | d_call | clone_size | cdr3_nt | cdr3_aa
TRBJ1-6 | TRBV19 | TRBD1 | few | TGTGCCAGTAGTATAGTCCCCACAGGACAGGGGAATTCACCCCTCCACTTT | CASSIVPTGQGNSPLHF
TRBJ2-5 | TRBV9 | TRBD1 | few | TGTGCCAGCAGCGCTACCCACAGGGGTGGAGAGACCCAGTACTTC | CASSATHRGGETQYF
TRBJ2-7 | TRBV12-5 | TRBD2 | once | TGTGCTAGTGGTTTGGGGGACTATGCCTACGAGCAGTACTTC | CASGLGDYAYEQYF
TRBJ2-1 | TRBV10-3 | . | . | TGTGCCATCAGCACCAGGGACTCCTACAATGAGCAGTTCTTC | CAISTRDSYNEQFF
TRBJ2-7 | TRBV11-2 | . | . | TGTGCCAGCAGCCTGGCGGGGACCTACGAGCAGTACTTC | CASSLAGTYEQYF
TRBJ2-2 | TRBV19 | . | . | TGTGCCAGTATGTTGACAGGCCTCACCGGGGAGCTGTTTTTT | CASMLTGLTGELFF
TRBJ2-5 | TRBV2 | . | once | TGTGCCAGCAGGCCAGCGGAAGAGACCCAGTACTTC | CASRPAEETQYF
TRBJ1-3 | TRBV4-2 | . | . | TGTGCCAGCAGTGCAGGCAACACCATATATTTT | CASSAGNTIYF
TRBJ2-5 | TRBV5-1 | . | once | TGCGCCAGCAGCCGGGTGGGGGGGCGAGAGACCCAGTACTTC | CASSRVGGRETQYF
TRBJ2-5 | TRBV9 | TRBD2 | . | TGTGCCAGCAGCGTAGACACTAGCGGGTTGTGGGACCAGTACTTC | CASSVDTSGLWDQYF
TRBJ1-3 | TRBV15 | . | . | TGTGCCACCAGCAGAGCCCTTCTCGGGAGTGGAAACACCATATATTTT | CATSRALLGSGNTIYF
TRBJ2-3 | TRBV7-9 | TRBD2 | . | TGTGCCAGCAGCTTAGGTCCGGGACTAGCGGGGGCTGCAGATACGCAGTATTTT | CASSLGPGLAGAADTQYF
TRBJ2-1 | TRBV7-2 | TRBD1 | few | TGTGCCAGCAGCCGGGGGACAGGGAATTACAATGAGCAGTTCTTC | CASSRGTGNYNEQFF
TRBJ1-1 | TRBV5-6 | . | . | TGTGCCAGCAGCTCAAGGGCCCCAGGGAGGACTGAAGCTTTCTTT | CASSSRAPGRTEAFF
TRBJ1-2 | TRBV18 | . | few | TGTGCCAGCTCACGGGACATTCTGGGGATTATTGGCTACACCTTC | CASSRDILGIIGYTF
TRBJ1-2 | TRBV2 | TRBD1 | . | TGTGCCAGCAGTGAAGGACAGGGAAATGGCTACACCTTC | CASSEGQGNGYTF
TRBJ1-1 | TRBV5-1 | . | . | TGCGCCAGCAGCTTCGGACAGACAATGAACACTGAAGCTTTCTTT | CASSFGQTMNTEAFF
TRBJ1-1 | TRBV11-2 | . | . | TGTGCCAGCAGCTTATCCGGGTCCGGCACTGAAGCTTTCTTT | CASSLSGSGTEAFF